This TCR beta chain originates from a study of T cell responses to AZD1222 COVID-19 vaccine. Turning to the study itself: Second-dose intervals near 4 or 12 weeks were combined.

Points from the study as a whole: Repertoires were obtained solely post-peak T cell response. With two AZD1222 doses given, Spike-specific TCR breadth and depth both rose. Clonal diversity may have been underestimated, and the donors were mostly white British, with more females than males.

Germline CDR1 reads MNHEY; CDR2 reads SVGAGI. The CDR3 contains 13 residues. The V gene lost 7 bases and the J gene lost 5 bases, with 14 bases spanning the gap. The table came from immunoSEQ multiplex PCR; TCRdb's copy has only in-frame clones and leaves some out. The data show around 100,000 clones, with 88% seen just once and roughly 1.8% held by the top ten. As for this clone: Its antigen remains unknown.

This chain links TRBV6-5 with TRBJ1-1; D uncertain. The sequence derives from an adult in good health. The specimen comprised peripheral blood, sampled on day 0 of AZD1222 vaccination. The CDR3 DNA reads TGTGCCAGCACCCCGGACGGGGTAACTGAAGCTTTCTTT. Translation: CASTPDGVTEAFF.